This is a list of T cell receptor beta chains from one sample in a study of cytomegalovirus exposure and HLA in healthy donors. Only in-frame clones appear in the TCRdb table, and some are missing; sequencing was by immunoSEQ multiplex PCR. The table records roughly 130,000 clones, approximately 78% of them present only once. Sample: PBMCs. The receptor source for this set is a human donor in good health. Both conserved end residues are part of each CDR3. A D gene is named only where the DNA matches it firmly. For some rows the clone size is stated as once, few or many, or as a class when expanded; others skip it.

size,D,J,V,DNA,CDR3
.,.,TRBJ2-4,TRBV30,TGTGCCTGGAGTGTTCTTGACAGAGCCAAAAACATTCAGTACTTC,CAWSVLDRAKNIQYF
.,TRBD1,TRBJ2-1,TRBV11-2,TGTGCCAGCAGGGGGACAGGGGTAATGAATGAGCAGTTCTTC,CASRGTGVMNEQFF
.,.,TRBJ2-2,TRBV10-3,TGTGCCATCAGTGAGTCTGGACAGACCGGGGAGCTGTTTTTT,CAISESGQTGELFF
.,TRBD1,TRBJ2-7,TRBV5-1,TGCGCCAGCAGCCTGGAGGCGGCCGGGACAGGGATGAGCTACGAGCAGTACTTC,CASSLEAAGTGMSYEQYF
.,.,TRBJ2-7,TRBV7-8,TGTGCCAGCAGCTTAGGAGGGATCGGCAGCGGGTTTTCCTACGAGCAGTACTTC,CASSLGGIGSGFSYEQYF
once,TRBD2,TRBJ2-5,TRBV5-1,TGCGCCAGCAGCCTAGTAGCGGGAGCAGAGACCCAGTACTTC,CASSLVAGAETQYF
.,TRBD1,TRBJ1-2,TRBV2,TGTGCCAGCAGTGATATTGGACAGGGAACTAACTATGGCTACACCTTC,CASSDIGQGTNYGYTF
.,.,TRBJ1-6,TRBV6-1,TGTGCCAGCAGTGAAGACAGAGAGTACAATTCACCCCTCCACTTT,CASSEDREYNSPLHF
few,TRBD1,TRBJ1-2,TRBV28,TGTGCCAGCAGTCTCGACAGGGTCTATGGCTACACCTTC,CASSLDRVYGYTF
few,.,TRBJ1-2,TRBV7-2,TGTGCCAGCAGCTTAGACAGGGTCTATGGCTACACCTTC,CASSLDRVYGYTF
.,TRBD1,TRBJ1-6,TRBV7-2,TGTGCCAGCAGCTTACCGAAGCCAGGGGGACATTCACCCCTCCACTTT,CASSLPKPGGHSPLHF
.,.,TRBJ1-6,TRBV6-6,TGTGCCAGCAGTTACGGGCAGGGGAATTCACCCCTCCACTTT,CASSYGQGNSPLHF
few,.,TRBJ1-2,TRBV2,TGTGCCAGCAGTGGGTATAACAGGGCTTATGGCTACACCTTC,CASSGYNRAYGYTF
.,.,TRBJ2-1,TRBV6-1,TGTGCCAGCAGTGAGACGGGCTCCTACAATGAGCAGTTCTTC,CASSETGSYNEQFF
once,TRBD2,TRBJ2-4,TRBV9,TGTGCCAGCAGCGTAGGCACTAGCGGGAACATTCAGTACTTC,CASSVGTSGNIQYF
.,TRBD2,TRBJ2-2,TRBV19,TGTGCCACCAAGGGGAGGGTGTTTGCCGGGGAGCTGTTTTTT,CATKGRVFAGELFF
.,TRBD1,TRBJ1-2,TRBV6-5,TGTGCCAGCAGTAACCCGGGACAGGGCCCTTATGGCTACACCTTC,CASSNPGQGPYGYTF
.,TRBD1,TRBJ1-5,TRBV15,TGTGCCACCAGCAGAGATGGACAGGGCGGGCAGCCCCAGCATTTT,CATSRDGQGGQPQHF
.,TRBD1,TRBJ2-7,TRBV5-6,TGTGCCAGCAGCCAAACCGGGACAGAAGGCGAGCAGTACTTC,CASSQTGTEGEQYF
.,.,TRBJ1-1,TRBV6-5,TGTGCCAGCAGTTACCTCCGGCAGGGTGACACTGAAGCTTTCTTT,CASSYLRQGDTEAFF
.,TRBD2,TRBJ2-1,TRBV27,TGTGCCAGCAGTGCCCGGGGGGGGGCGCTTTACAATGAGCAGTTCTTC,CASSARGGALYNEQFF
once,.,TRBJ1-1,TRBV29-1,TGCGGCGTTCAGGGTGGGTGGATGAACACTGAAGCTTTCTTT,CGVQGGWMNTEAFF
.,.,TRBJ1-1,TRBV28,TGTGCCAGCAGTTTTATGAACACTGAAGCTTTCTTT,CASSFMNTEAFF
once,.,TRBJ1-2,TRBV21-1,TGTGCCAGCAGCAGGACAGGGAACTATGGCTACACCTTC,CASSRTGNYGYTF
.,.,TRBJ2-5,TRBV29-1,TGCAGCGTTGTTGGACTCAGGACGGCCCAGTACTTC,CSVVGLRTAQYF
few,.,TRBJ1-5,TRBV5-6,TGTGCCAGCAGCTTGGGGCGGATTAGCAATCAGCCCCAGCATTTT,CASSLGRISNQPQHF
.,.,TRBJ1-5,TRBV5-8,TGTGCCAGCACCACACGGGGGGCGGCTCAGCCCCAGCATTTT,CASTTRGAAQPQHF
once,TRBD1,TRBJ2-7,TRBV19,TGTGCCAGTAGTATAAGGCCCACGGGACAGAACTACGAGCAGTACTTC,CASSIRPTGQNYEQYF
.,TRBD2,TRBJ2-3,TRBV6-6,TGTGCCAGCAGTCTAGCGGGGAAGCGAACAGATACGCAGTATTTT,CASSLAGKRTDTQYF
.,.,TRBJ1-1,TRBV27,TGTGCCAGCAGTTTAAACCGGGGGGGAGAAGCAAAGAGGAACACTGAAGCTTTCTTT,CASSLNRGGEAKRNTEAFF
once,.,TRBJ2-7,TRBV30,TGTGCCTGGAGGCAAAAGGGGCTCGAGCAGTACTTC,CAWRQKGLEQYF
.,.,TRBJ1-2,TRBV2,TGTGCCAGCAGTTACACTACGATTAACTATGGCTACACCTTC,CASSYTTINYGYTF
few,.,TRBJ2-1,TRBV6-1,TGTGCCAGCAGCTCGACAGGCTACAATGAGCAGTTCTTC,CASSSTGYNEQFF
.,TRBD2,TRBJ2-1,TRBV19,TGTGCCAGTAGTAATAGCGGGAGTCTAAGGGAGCAGTTCTTC,CASSNSGSLREQFF
.,TRBD1,TRBJ2-7,TRBV9,TGTGCCAGCAGTCGGACAGGGGGCTTTGGGGACGAGCAGTACTTC,CASSRTGGFGDEQYF
few,TRBD2,TRBJ2-3,TRBV4-2,TGTGCCAGCAGCCAAGCCGGACTAGCGGGGGCCCGAGGCACAGATACGCAGTATTTT,CASSQAGLAGARGTDTQYF
.,.,TRBJ2-3,TRBV19,TGTGCCAGTAGTATTGGCCCAGGGGCAACAGATACGCAGTATTTT,CASSIGPGATDTQYF
once,TRBD1,TRBJ2-3,TRBV5-1,TGCGCCAGCAGCTTGTCTGGACAGGGAAGCACAGATACGCAGTATTTT,CASSLSGQGSTDTQYF
.,TRBD2,TRBJ2-7,TRBV11-2,TGTGCCAGCAGCTTAGGCGCGGGACTAGTAAAGCAGTACTTC,CASSLGAGLVKQYF
.,TRBD2,TRBJ2-3,TRBV7-2,TGTGCCAGCAGCTTAGAAGGCGGGAGGGCCCTCGATACGCAGTATTTT,CASSLEGGRALDTQYF
.,TRBD1,TRBJ2-5,TRBV7-9,TGTGCCAGCAGCCTTTTGACAGGGGAGACCCAGTACTTC,CASSLLTGETQYF
once,.,TRBJ2-2,TRBV5-6,TGTGCCAGCAGTCGGCGAGGGGGCACCGGGGAGCTGTTTTTT,CASSRRGGTGELFF